This T cell receptor beta chain was captured by sequencing in a study of CD8 T cells in Susac syndrome. Study overall: Patients with Susac syndrome were therapy-naive, on corticosteroids, or on intravenous immunoglobulin alone at the time that blood was drawn. Overall study findings and caveats: The study's TCR sequencing and HLA analysis drew on a certain number of individuals. That number was acknowledged as relatively small.

The germline gives CDR1 KGHSH, CDR2 LQKENI. This CDR3 comprises 16 residues. Trimming took 2 bases from V and 1 from J; bases not matched to a gene: 4. The authors negatively isolated CD8+ and CD4+ T cells and FACS-enriched TEMRA cells. Comment on this clonotype: Its antigen is unknown.

After extraction with the RNeasy kit, about 0.5 to 1 ug of the RNA was reverse transcribed using random hexamers. TCRdb re-analysed the immunoSEQ multiplex PCR reads in MiXCR, keeping a single row per CDR3 protein. Of roughly 190,000 distinct CDR3 sequences in the sample, under 97% were seen once. This rearrangement joins TRBV18 to TRBJ2-5, with 10 bases aligning to TRBD2. The origin of this receptor is a human donor with Susac syndrome. Sequenced sample: CD4+ T cells from PBMCs. In nucleotides, the CDR3 is TGTGCCAGCTCACCAGTGGGACTAGCGCCCCAAGAGACCCAGTACTTC. Translating it yields CASSPVGLAPQETQYF.